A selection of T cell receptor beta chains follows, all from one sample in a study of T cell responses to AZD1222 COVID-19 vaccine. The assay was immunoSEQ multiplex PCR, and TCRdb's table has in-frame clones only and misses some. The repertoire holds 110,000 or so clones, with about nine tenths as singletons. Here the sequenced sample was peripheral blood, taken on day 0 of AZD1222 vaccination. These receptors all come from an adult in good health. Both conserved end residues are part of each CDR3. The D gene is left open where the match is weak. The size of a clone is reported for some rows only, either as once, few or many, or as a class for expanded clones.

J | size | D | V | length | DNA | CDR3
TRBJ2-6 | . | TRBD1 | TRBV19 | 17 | TGTGCCAGTAGTTCTACTAGTCAGGGGGCTGGGGCCAACGTCCTGACTTTC | CASSSTSQGAGANVLTF
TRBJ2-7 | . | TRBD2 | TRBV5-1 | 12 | TGCGCCAGCAGCATAGCGGGAACCGAGCAGTACTTC | CASSIAGTEQYF
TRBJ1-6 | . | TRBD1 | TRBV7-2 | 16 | TGTGCCAGCAGCTTAAAGGGGGCTGACTATAATTCACCCCTCCACTTT | CASSLKGADYNSPLHF
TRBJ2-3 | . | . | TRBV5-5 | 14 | TGTGCCAGCAGCTCCGGGACATACACAGATACGCAGTATTTT | CASSSGTYTDTQYF
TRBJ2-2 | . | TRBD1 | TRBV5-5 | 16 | TGTGCCAGCAGCTTGGCCGACAGGGAACGGATCGGGGAGCTGTTTTTT | CASSLADRERIGELFF
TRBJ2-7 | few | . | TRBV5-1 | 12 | TGCGCCAGCAGCGAACAGGGCTACGAGCAGTACTTC | CASSEQGYEQYF
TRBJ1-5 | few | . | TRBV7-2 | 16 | TGTGCCAGCAGCCCCCCTCCAGGGTTGGCCAATCAGCCCCAGCATTTT | CASSPPPGLANQPQHF
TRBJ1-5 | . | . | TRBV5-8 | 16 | TGTGCCAGCAGCTTATGGGGGGGTGTTTTCAATCAGCCCCAGCATTTT | CASSLWGGVFNQPQHF
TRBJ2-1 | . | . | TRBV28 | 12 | TGTGCCAGCAGTTTACTCCGAAATGAGCAGTTCTTC | CASSLLRNEQFF
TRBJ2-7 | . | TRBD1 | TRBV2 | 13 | TGTGCCAGCAGTGCCGACAGGGTTTACGAGCAGTACTTC | CASSADRVYEQYF
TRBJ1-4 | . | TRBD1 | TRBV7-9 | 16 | TGTGCCAGCAGCCTGGGGACAGGGAGTTTGTGGGAAAAACTGTTTTTT | CASSLGTGSLWEKLFF
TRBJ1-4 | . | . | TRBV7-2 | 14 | TGTGCCAGCCGGTCGGGGGGGCCAAATGAAAAACTGTTTTTT | CASRSGGPNEKLFF
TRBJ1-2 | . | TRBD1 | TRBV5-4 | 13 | TGTGCCAGCAGCGCGGGACAGGGGAATGGCTACACCTTC | CASSAGQGNGYTF
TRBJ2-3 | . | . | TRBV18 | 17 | TGTGCCAGCTCACCACCGAACAGGGAGGGACCTCAAGATACGCAGTATTTT | CASSPPNREGPQDTQYF
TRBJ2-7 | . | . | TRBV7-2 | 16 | TGTGCCAGCAGCTTGGGGGACCTAAGCTACTCCTACGAGCAGTACTTC | CASSLGDLSYSYEQYF
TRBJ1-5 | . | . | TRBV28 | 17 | TGTGCCAGCAGTTTAGCTGGTGTGAGGGAAAGCAATCAGCCCCAGCATTTT | CASSLAGVRESNQPQHF
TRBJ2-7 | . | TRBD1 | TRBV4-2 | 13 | TGTGCCAGCAGCCAGGGACAGCGCTACGAGCAGTACTTC | CASSQGQRYEQYF
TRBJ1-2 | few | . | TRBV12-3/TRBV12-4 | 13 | TGTGCCAGCAGTCTACGAAGTAACTATGGCTACACCTTC | CASSLRSNYGYTF
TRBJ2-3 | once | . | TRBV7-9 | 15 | TGTGCCAGCAGCTTAGAGCGGATTCGCACAGATACGCAGTATTTT | CASSLERIRTDTQYF
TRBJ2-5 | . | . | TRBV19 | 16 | TGTGCCAGTAGTAGGGGGCTAGCGGTGGTACAAGAGACCCAGTACTTC | CASSRGLAVVQETQYF
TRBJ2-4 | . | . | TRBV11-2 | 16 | TGTGCCAGCAGCTTAGGAGGCGGGTACCCGAAAAACATTCAGTACTTC | CASSLGGGYPKNIQYF
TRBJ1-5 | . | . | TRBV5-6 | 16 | TGTGCCAGCAGCTTGGCCGCAGGGACCCCTAATCAGCCCCAGCATTTT | CASSLAAGTPNQPQHF
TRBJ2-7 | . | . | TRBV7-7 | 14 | TGTGCTAGCAGCCCAACCGCCGATTCCTACGAGCAGTACTTC | CASSPTADSYEQYF
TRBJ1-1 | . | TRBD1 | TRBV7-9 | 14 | TGTGCCAGCGGGGGGACAGGGGGCTGGACTGAAGCTTTCTTT | CASGGTGGWTEAFF
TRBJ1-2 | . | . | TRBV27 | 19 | TGTGCCAGCAGTTTGAGAAGTGAGGGCAGGGGACGGACTAACTATGGCTACACCTTC | CASSLRSEGRGRTNYGYTF
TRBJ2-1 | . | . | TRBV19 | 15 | TGTGCCAGTAGTACCCAGGGGCCTGGGACGAATGAGCAGTTCTTC | CASSTQGPGTNEQFF
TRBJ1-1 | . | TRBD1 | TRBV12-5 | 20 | TGTGCTAGTGGTTTTTTTGTGGGGGACAGGGGGCGTCTGATTCCCACTGAAGCTTTCTTT | CASGFFVGDRGRLIPTEAFF
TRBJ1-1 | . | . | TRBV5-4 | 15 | TGTGCCAGCAGCTTAATACAGGGCGTGAACACTGAAGCTTTCTTT | CASSLIQGVNTEAFF
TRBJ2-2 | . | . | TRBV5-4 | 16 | TGTGCCAGCAGCTTGTTAGGGGACGGGAACACCGGGGAGCTGTTTTTT | CASSLLGDGNTGELFF
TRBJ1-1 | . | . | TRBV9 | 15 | TGTGCCAGCAGTCCCCGAGGGGGAGGGGGTACTGAAGCTTTCTTT | CASSPRGGGGTEAFF
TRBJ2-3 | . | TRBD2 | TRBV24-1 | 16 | TGTGCCACCAGCGAGCCGGGACTAGCGGGATCAGATACGCAGTATTTT | CATSEPGLAGSDTQYF
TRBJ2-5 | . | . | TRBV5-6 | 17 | TGTGCCAGCACTAACCTAGGGCTAGAGGGAGCCCAAGAGACCCAGTACTTC | CASTNLGLEGAQETQYF
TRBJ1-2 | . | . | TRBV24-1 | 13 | TGTGCCACCAGTGCCGGGGGGGGCTATGGCTACACCTTC | CATSAGGGYGYTF
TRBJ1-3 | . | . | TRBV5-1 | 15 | TGCGCCAGCAGCGACCTAGATACCTCTGGAAACACCATATATTTT | CASSDLDTSGNTIYF
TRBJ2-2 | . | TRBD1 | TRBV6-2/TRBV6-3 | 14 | TGTGCCAGCAGTGACAGGGTTGCGACCGGGGAGCTGTTTTTT | CASSDRVATGELFF
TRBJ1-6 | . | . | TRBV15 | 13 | TGTGCCACCAGCAGTACTCCAGTGGGGTATAGGCACTTT | CATSSTPVGYRHF
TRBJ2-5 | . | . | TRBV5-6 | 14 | TGTGCCAGCAGCTTGTCGTCAGGTGGAGAGACCCAGTACTTC | CASSLSSGGETQYF
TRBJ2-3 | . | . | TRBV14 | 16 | TGTGCCAGCAGCCAAGATAGCGCGGGAAGGAGAGATACGCAGTATTTT | CASSQDSAGRRDTQYF
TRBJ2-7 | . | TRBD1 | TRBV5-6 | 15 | TGTGCCAGCAGCGGTGGGACAGACCACTTCTACGAGCAGTACTTC | CASSGGTDHFYEQYF
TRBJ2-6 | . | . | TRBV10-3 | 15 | TGTGCCATCAGCAACGGCCTCTCTGGGGCCAACGTCCTGACTTTC | CAISNGLSGANVLTF
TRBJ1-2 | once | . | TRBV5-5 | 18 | TGTGCCAGCAGCTCCCATTATGCTCTACACGGGGCTAACTATGGCTACACCTTC | CASSSHYALHGANYGYTF